These 20 T cell receptor beta chains were sequenced from one sample in a study of blood T cells in healthy people across ages. Combining a sample-barcoded 5' primer with a J-beta primer mix, a second PCR ran for 7 to 11 cycles. From the 5' RACE reads, TCRdb called clonotypes with MiXCR, one entry per CDR3 protein. The sample includes about 380,000 distinct CDR3 sequences, more than 45% of them seen just once. The source material was blood. These receptors all come from a man between 60 and 75 years old in good health.

This clonotype was picked up one time. The chain is built from TRBV7-9 and TRBJ2-1; possible D gene TRBD2, 6 bases. TRBJ2-7 explains the end of the DNA better; the J call may be wrong. Germline CDR1 SEHNR, CDR2 FQNEAQ (reference sequence). This CDR3 has 15 residues. CDR3 loop: CASSWGESSYNEQYF. CDR3 in DNA: TGTGCCAGCAGCTGGGGGGAGAGCTCCTACAATGAGCAGTACTTC.

Details on this clonotype: This may come from a read error, since a much larger clone is one base off. V and J are TRBV4-2 and TRBJ2-5; 10 bases are shared with TRBD2. Germline CDR1 is LGHNA and CDR2 is YNFKEQ. This CDR3 is built from 15 residues. V lost 0 bases and J lost 11; bases outside the gene matches: 9. CDR3 bases: TGTGCCAGCAGCCAAGAGCTAGCGGGAGCAGGTGAGCAGTACTTC. Amino acid sequence: CASSQELAGAGEQYF.

The chain is built from TRBV6-2 or TRBV6-3 and TRBJ1-4; TRBD1 might be the D (5 bases). This CDR3 is built from 15 residues. Trimming removed 6 bases at V and 5 bases at J, with 16 bases between. CDR1 is MNHEY and CDR2 is SVGEGT in the germline V gene. CDR3 DNA: TGTGCCAGCAGCCACATGGGGACGAGGAATGAAAAACTGTTTTTT. It yields the protein CASSHMGTRNEKLFF.

V gene TRBV25-1 combines with J gene TRBJ1-6; D is possibly TRBD1 (6 bases). Trimming cost V 4 bases and J 6 bases, with 16 bases left between them. CDR1 and CDR2 (germline): MGHDK, SYGVNS. CDR3 length: 16 amino acids. Here the CDR3 reads CASSATVGGRNSPLHF. The CDR3 DNA reads TGTGCCAGCAGTGCCACCGTCGGGGGGCGTAATTCACCCCTCCACTTT.

This clonotype was counted between two and nine times. The chain couples TRBV11-3 to TRBJ2-3; D is unresolved. The length of the CDR3 is 14 residues. The germline gives CDR1 SGHNT, CDR2 YENEEA. The V end lost 5 bases, the J end lost 2 bases, and 11 bases lay between the germline ends. This CDR3 reads CASSLVANTDTQYF. The CDR3 bases are TGTGCCAGCAGCCTTGTGGCTAACACAGATACGCAGTATTTT.

This chain connects TRBV20-1 to TRBJ2-4, with 7 bases matching TRBD1. Germline V gene sequence: CDR1 DFQATT, CDR2 SNEGSKA (reference sequence). The trim removed 5 bases at V and 2 bases at J, leaving 9 bases unmatched. This CDR3 region has 15 residues. The DNA of the CDR3 is TGCAGTGCTGGGGACAGCGAGGGTCCCAAAAACATTCAGTACTTC. Translated: CSAGDSEGPKNIQYF.

In this sample, this clonotype turned up a few times. The rearrangement uses TRBV29-1 and TRBJ2-1; TRBD2 aligns across 13 bases. Germline V gene lookup returns CDR1 SQVTM and CDR2 ANQGSEA. V gave up 7 bases and J gave up 7 bases; unmatched junction bases: 7. This CDR3 contains 14 residues. CDR3 sequence: CSAGLAGVGNEQFF. The CDR3 nucleotides read TGCAGCGCTGGACTAGCGGGAGTGGGTAATGAGCAGTTCTTC.

Concerning this clonotype itself: A much larger clone is a single base away; this may be a read error. V is TRBV7-6 and J is TRBJ2-3; 7 bases are a match to TRBD2. CDR1 is SGHVS, CDR2 FNYEAQ, per germline. CDR3 length equals 15 residues. The CDR3 bases are TGTGCCTGCAGCTCCGGGGAGGGGTTTGCAGATACGCAGTATTTT. Translated: CACSSGEGFADTQYF.

The chain links TRBV29-1 to TRBJ2-7, with TRBD1 identical over 10 bases. Trimming cost V 8 bases and J 8 bases; bases outside gene matches: 12. CDR3 length equals 13 residues. Germline V gene sequence: CDR1 SQVTM, CDR2 ANQGSEA. DNA for the CDR3: TGCAGCACTTCAGGGACAGGGGTTTACAAGCAGTACTTC. Its translation: CSTSGTGVYKQYF.

The CDR3 bases are TGTGCCAGCAGCCGTGGACTAGCGGGAGGCGCTTACAATGAGCAGTTCTTC. It encodes CASSRGLAGGAYNEQFF. The rearrangement links TRBV12-3 or TRBV12-4 to TRBJ2-1; 14 positions agree with TRBD2. V shed 6 bases, J shed 4 bases, and the junction held 8 bases outside the gene matches. CDR3 length: 17 residues.

In its sample, this clonotype was seen once. This sequence joins TRBV4-1 and TRBJ2-3, with TRBD2 matching 8 bases. The length of the CDR3 is 17 residues. The J segment lost 2 bases and the V segment lost 0 bases, leaving 7 bases of the junction unmatched. CDR1 is MGHRA, CDR2 YSYEKL, per germline. This chain's CDR3 is CASSQEIQRGLTDTQYF. CDR3 DNA sequence: TGCGCCAGCAGCCAAGAGATCCAGCGGGGGCTCACAGATACGCAGTATTTT.

CDR3 sequence reads: CASGPLARSREQYF. The CDR3 coding sequence is TGCGCCAGCGGCCCCCTGGCAAGGTCCAGGGAGCAGTACTTC. The chain uses TRBV5-1 and TRBJ2-7; D unresolved. This CDR3 contains 14 residues. Germline V gives CDR1 SGHRS, CDR2 YFSETQ. Between the trimmed V and J ends, which lost 7 bases and 7 bases, there was a span of 21 bases. The whole variable domain, filled in from reference TRBV5-1 and TRBJ2-7, reads KAGVTQTPRYLIKTRGQQVTLSCSPISGHRSVSWYQQTPGQGLQFLFEYFSETQRNKGNFPGRFSGRQFSNSRSEMNVSTLELGDSALYLCASGPLARSREQYFGPGTRLTVT.

This chain connects TRBV20-1 to TRBJ1-2; 10 bases are a match to TRBD1. The CDR3 runs 16 residues. The V segment lost 4 bases and the J segment 4 bases; nucleotides outside the gene matches: 12. Germline values: CDR1 DFQATT, CDR2 SNEGSKA (reference sequence). The CDR3 DNA follows: TGCAGTGCTAATCCATACCGGGACAGGGGATCCTATGGCTACACCTTC. Its protein is CSANPYRDRGSYGYTF.

V usage is TRBV25-1 and J usage is TRBJ2-5; possible D gene TRBD1, 5 bases. The germline V gene encodes CDR1 MGHDK and CDR2 SYGVNS. This CDR3 has 11 residues. The V and J ends lost 8 bases and 11 bases respectively, with 15 bases between them. CDR3 region: CASRQTNEQYF. The CDR3 nucleotides are TGTGCCAGCCGACAGACCAATGAGCAGTACTTC.

The chain has TRBV7-2 and TRBJ2-7; 8 bases align to TRBD2. The CDR3 loop spans 14 amino acids. The V gene end was trimmed by 5 bases and the J gene end by 5 bases; junction bases not matched to a gene: 8. Germline V lookup: CDR1 SGHTA, CDR2 FQGNSA. The CDR3 loop is CASSHAGLEHEQYF. DNA of the CDR3: TGTGCCAGCAGCCACGCGGGACTAGAGCACGAGCAGTACTTC. Supplemented by reference TRBV7-2 and TRBJ2-7, the full variable domain reads GAGVSQSPSNKVTEKGKDVELRCDPISGHTALYWYRQSLGQGLEFLIYFQGNSAPDKSGLPSDRFSAERTGGSVSTLTIQRTQQEDSAVYLCASSHAGLEHEQYFGPGTRLTVT.

The CDR3 bases are TGTGCCAGCAGTATGGCAGGGTTGAGCAATCAGCCCCAGCATTTT. Protein: CASSMAGLSNQPQHF. V is TRBV6-1 and J is TRBJ1-5; tentative D call: TRBD1 (5 bases). This CDR3 contains 15 residues. The germline CDR1 and CDR2 sequences are MNHNS and SASEGT. V lost 5 bases and J 1 base, leaving 12 bases between the germline ends.

This clonotype was seen a handful of times. Given a much more abundant clone one base away, this may be a read error. DNA of the CDR3: TGTGCCACCAGCATTGGCCAGGGGGCCACTGAAGCTTTCTTT. Protein sequence: CATSIGQGATEAFF. This chain links TRBV15 with TRBJ1-1, with 8 bases that match TRBD1. After removal of 4 bases from V and 4 bases from J, the junction contained 5 bases not matched to a gene. The CDR3 loop spans 14 amino acids. Germline-derived CDR1 and CDR2 are LNHNV and YYDKDF (reference sequence).

This clonotype has only a few counts. The chain carries TRBV27 and TRBJ2-4; D could derive from TRBD1 or TRBD2 (5 bases each). The better agreement between TRBJ2-7 and the DNA end casts doubt on the J call. Germline V gene sequence: CDR1 MNHEY, CDR2 SMNVEV (reference sequence). The CDR3 is 13 residues long. The DNA for the CDR3 is TGTGCCAGCATTCGAGGGGTAGAACACGAGCAGTACTTC. Its translation is CASIRGVEHEQYF.

This clonotype came up many times. The chain links TRBV7-2 to TRBJ1-4; 8 bases match TRBD1. The CDR3 has 16 residues. Germline V gives CDR1 SGHTA, CDR2 FQGNSA. V was pared by 1 base and J by 4 bases, with 5 bases of the junction left unmatched. CDR3 protein: CASSLEGTGGNEKLFF. Written as DNA, the CDR3 is TGTGCCAGCAGCTTAGAAGGGACAGGTGGTAATGAAAAACTGTTTTTT.

The gene calls are TRBV20-1 and TRBJ1-2; TRBD1 is a possible D gene (6 bases). In germline, CDR1 is DFQATT, CDR2 SNEGSKA (reference sequence). The CDR3 length is 14 residues. Trimming took off 5 bases at V and 5 bases at J, with 18 bases between the two ends. CDR3 in amino acids: CSAPRPGANYGYTF. CDR3 DNA sequence: TGCAGTGCTCCCCGACCGGGGGCAAATTATGGCTACACCTTC.